This entry is about one T cell receptor beta chain. TCRdb's copy holds only in-frame clones and misses some; the assay was immunoSEQ multiplex PCR. This repertoire shows 65,000 to 90,000 clones, around 92% found once; its top ten account for approximately 2.2%. This sample is part of a study of T cell changes during pregnancy in multiple sclerosis. This TCR came from a female donor with multiple sclerosis, enrolled in a pregnancy study. Specimen: peripheral blood, collected before pregnancy.

The CDR3, as DNA: TGTGCCAGCAGCCGGATCGAGGGTAATGGGGAGACCCAGTACTTC. This translates into CASSRIEGNGETQYF. The chain uses TRBV4-2 and TRBJ2-5; D is perhaps TRBD2 (5 bases). The CDR3 loop spans 15 amino acids. Germline-derived CDR1 and CDR2 are LGHNA and YNFKEQ. Trimming removed 4 bases at V and 5 bases at J, with 17 bases between.